This T cell receptor beta chain came from a study of T-cell reconstitution after alpha-beta-depleted transplantation in children. A TCRbeta library incorporating unique molecular identifiers was prepared. TCRdb reprocessed the PCR reads via MiXCR and lists one record per CDR3 protein. The sample includes a few hundred thousand distinct CDR3 sequences, around 46% of them seen just once. The sample holds many counts of this clonotype. Its target is unknown. Study outcomes and limitations: Several hundred rapidly expanded clones from non-depleted graft cells reportedly supplied alpha-beta T cells about two months post-transplant. The high TCRbeta diversity at day 60 in some patients came from surviving recipient T cells and thymic progenitors. T-cell numbers and diversity one year post-transplant derived largely from freshly generated T cells.

V lost 0 bases and J 4 bases, leaving 13 bases between the germline ends. CDR3 length: 15 residues. Germline CDR1 is SGHRS and CDR2 is YFSETQ. This chain joins TRBV5-1 and TRBJ1-2; maybe TRBD1 (6 bases). The sequencing used PBMCs, collected before TCRalphabeta/CD19-depleted stem cell transplant. The sequence derives from a girl aged 2 to 10 with aplastic anemia, due to receive a stem cell transplant. The CDR3 loop reads CASSLAERGGYGYTF. In DNA, the CDR3 is TGCGCCAGCAGCTTGGCAGAAAGGGGGGGCTATGGCTACACCTTC.